This entry features one T cell receptor (beta chain) sequence. These data are taken from a study of blood T cell repertoires in COVID-19. Study-level background: Samples of COVID-19 (acute and convalescent) were obtained from the United States, Italy and Spain. Sample material is recorded as cDNA or gDNA derived from T cells, B-cell-depleted T cells, or PBMCs.

The J segment lost 5 bases and the V segment lost 4 bases, leaving 15 bases of the junction unmatched. Germline V gives CDR1 KGHSY, CDR2 FQNENV. The CDR3 spans 18 residues. Original processing notes: Amplified reference gene primers provided the basis for estimating nucleated cell counts. Only in-frame clones appear in the TCRdb table, and some are missing; sequencing was by immunoSEQ multiplex PCR. V and J calls and clone size are given by that table; D and trimming were obtained from the DNA. The data contain about 140,000 clones, around 86% of them singletons. The specimen was peripheral blood. The clonotype comes from a human donor in a cohort sampled during active COVID-19. The chain couples TRBV16 to TRBJ2-3; 10 bases align to TRBD1. The DNA for the CDR3 is TGTGCCAGCAGCCTTTACTCCTCGACAGGGGGCCGTGGAGATACGCAGTATTTT. Amino acid sequence: CASSLYSSTGGRGDTQYF.